A selection of T cell receptor beta chains follows, all from one sample in a study of CXCR3-negative and CXCR3-positive naive CD8 T cells. TCRdb reprocessed the 5' RACE reads and keeps a single row for each CDR3 protein, giving no DNA. Recorded here are 100,000 to 150,000 distinct CDR3 sequences; the top ten clones represent just under 0.5%. Sequences were obtained from naive CXCR3- CD8+ T cells from blood. These receptors were taken from a human donor in good health. Some clones in this sample may be carry-over from other donors' samples. Both conserved end residues are part of each CDR3. The size field is filled for only some rows; it gives once, few, many or a size class.

v_call,j_call,clone_size,cdr3_aa
TRBV7-9,TRBJ1-4,-,CASSSEISQGFGGKLFF
TRBV12-3/TRBV12-4,TRBJ2-5,-,CASSYPGQGEETQYF
TRBV6-2/TRBV6-3,TRBJ1-1,-,CASSNQRQGGVMNTEAFF
TRBV29-1,TRBJ2-7,-,CSVLISAYEQYF
TRBV4-3,TRBJ2-5,-,CASSQEHSPTQETQYF
TRBV20-1,TRBJ2-4,-,CSARDAGFGNIQYF
TRBV7-2,TRBJ2-5,-,CASSNNPGTPQETQYF
TRBV2,TRBJ1-2,-,CASRSDRGQDYGYTF
TRBV5-5,TRBJ2-7,-,CASSPVQWTYEQYF
TRBV15,TRBJ2-7,-,CATSTSWVDLQYF
TRBV7-8,TRBJ2-5,-,CASSRGITNQETQYF
TRBV7-9,TRBJ2-7,-,CASSVGQGNPYEQYF
TRBV9,TRBJ2-3,-,CASSVLGAGFSDTQYF
TRBV6-4,TRBJ1-2,-,CASSDSAGQGTNGYTF
TRBV19,TRBJ1-2,-,CASSIDPGPGYGYTF
TRBV4-3,TRBJ2-1,-,CASSLGFAARNEQFF
TRBV14,TRBJ2-5,-,CASSQQETQYF
TRBV12-3/TRBV12-4,TRBJ2-7,-,CASSWGQRGIHEQYF
TRBV12-3/TRBV12-4,TRBJ1-1,-,CASSPQDIEHTEAFF
TRBV14,TRBJ2-2,-,CASSRNRANTGELFF
TRBV3-1,TRBJ2-7,-,CASSQGWFDKLYEQYF
TRBV4-3,TRBJ2-2,-,CASSQESWDTGELFF
TRBV28,TRBJ2-5,-,CASSDTGGGETQYF
TRBV14,TRBJ2-2,-,CASSQENPFRFTGELFF
TRBV7-9,TRBJ2-3,-,CASSLLASGGSDTQYF
TRBV7-7,TRBJ2-1,-,CASSAKDRGINEQFF
TRBV4-1,TRBJ1-5,-,CASSQEDRGYQPQHF
TRBV6-4,TRBJ2-1,-,CASSDSAWVSYNEQFF
TRBV5-1,TRBJ2-7,-,CASTSEGQVYEQYF
TRBV7-9,TRBJ2-1,-,CASSLDGGPRYNEQFF
TRBV20-1,TRBJ2-7,-,CSASPRLFGYEQYF
TRBV29-1,TRBJ1-2,-,CSARDNYGYTF
TRBV19,TRBJ2-1,-,CASRYGGSSYNEQFF
TRBV5-5,TRBJ2-1,-,CASSYDFYIYEQFF
TRBV9,TRBJ2-1,-,CASSANSGTSTYNEQFF
TRBV10-2,TRBJ2-5,-,CASSEPSGDQETQYF
TRBV4-1,TRBJ2-7,-,CASSQDPTPSGSQYEQYF
TRBV10-3,TRBJ2-1,-,CAIRGDSGIGANEQFF
TRBV15,TRBJ2-1,medium-sized,CATSRVSGTSNEQFF
TRBV15,TRBJ2-1,-,CATSKEGNNEQFF
TRBV28,TRBJ2-3,-,CASSFGTRPDTQYF
TRBV28,TRBJ2-2,-,CASSYNTGELFF
TRBV12-3/TRBV12-4,TRBJ2-1,-,CASSSLAAGDEQFF
TRBV29-1,TRBJ2-7,-,CSVVLAVSSYEQYF
TRBV21-1,TRBJ2-5,-,CASSKDHRPEEAQYF
TRBV7-9,TRBJ2-3,-,CATYSKRGDDTDTQYF
TRBV29-1,TRBJ2-5,-,CSVELGGRQETQYF
TRBV28,TRBJ2-7,-,CASSPRVRTGWDEQYF
TRBV10-3,TRBJ2-3,-,CAISQGREDTQYF
TRBV20-1,TRBJ2-1,-,CSACMGGPSSYNEQFF
TRBV2,TRBJ2-5,-,CASSEGETQYF
TRBV20-1,TRBJ2-3,-,CSARDNFMGLAGYTQYF
TRBV20-1,TRBJ1-5,-,CSASRGGSPQHF
TRBV20-1,TRBJ2-7,-,CSARQRQSYEQYF
TRBV11-2,TRBJ2-3,-,CASSPRSYASTDTQYF
TRBV5-1,TRBJ2-7,-,CASSLETSGFGYEQYF
TRBV6-4,TRBJ2-1,-,CASSDTTSASNEQFF
TRBV7-9,TRBJ2-7,-,CASSYSESVEQYF
TRBV2,TRBJ2-3,-,CASSVEDYLSLFGDTQYF